The next 25 T cell receptor beta chains were all read from a single sample in a study of technical replicates of blood from several donors. Generated by immunoSEQ multiplex PCR, the TCRdb table keeps only in-frame clones and is missing some. Here the sample spans tens of thousands of clones, around 92% being singletons. Material for sequencing was T cells isolated from PBMCs. These receptors all stem from a human donor in good health. Some clones in this sample may be carry-over from other donors' samples.

This CDR3 reads CSVDFRSEAFF. The CDR3 DNA is TGCAGCGTTGATTTCCGGTCTGAAGCTTTCTTT. This sequence joins TRBV29-1 and TRBJ1-1; D remains ambiguous. Germline V gene data show CDR1 as SQVTM and CDR2 as ANQGSEA. Trimming took off 3 bases at V and 6 bases at J, with 8 bases between the two ends. The CDR3 is 11 amino acids.

This chain links TRBV11-2 with TRBJ2-1, with 8 positions matching TRBD2. V was pared by 7 bases and J by 4 bases, with 3 bases of the junction left unmatched. CDR1 and CDR2 (germline): SGHAT, FQNNGV. This CDR3 has 13 residues. CDR3 loop: CASTGGRYNEQFF. CDR3 nucleotides: TGTGCCAGCACGGGGGGGCGGTACAATGAGCAGTTCTTC.

The V and J genes are TRBV5-4 and TRBJ2-7, with D perhaps TRBD2 (5 bases). V was trimmed by 4 bases and J by 4 bases, leaving 18 bases between them. Germline V CDR1 and CDR2: SGHNT, YYREEE (reference sequence). The CDR3 contains 15 residues. For the CDR3, the DNA is TGTGCCAGCAGCCCGCGGAATTCGGGGATATACGAGCAGTACTTC. Translation: CASSPRNSGIYEQYF.

The chain joins TRBV18 to TRBJ1-1, with a possible D match to TRBD1 (6 bases). This CDR3 region has 15 residues. V lost 5 bases and J lost 4, with 17 bases in between. Germline values: CDR1 KGHSH, CDR2 LQKENI. The DNA for the CDR3 is TGTGCCAGCTCAAGACAGGACCAAAGCGCCACTGAAGCTTTCTTT. Its translation: CASSRQDQSATEAFF. The whole variable domain, filled in from reference TRBV18 and TRBJ1-1, reads NAGVMQNPRHLVRRRGQEARLRCSPMKGHSHVYWYRQLPEEGLKFMVYLQKENIIDESGMPKERFSAEFPKEGPSILRIQQVVRGDSAAYFCASSRQDQSATEAFFGQGTRLTVV.

The CDR3 DNA sequence: TGTGCCAGCAGTTACTCGCAGGGTTTCTACGAGCAGTACTTC. This gives the protein CASSYSQGFYEQYF. V is TRBV6-5 and J is TRBJ2-7, with a weak D call TRBD1 (5 bases). The germline CDR1 and CDR2 sequences are MNHEY and SVGAGI. V lost 0 bases to trimming and J lost 3 bases, with 9 bases between them. This CDR3 region has 14 residues.

The sample holds one count of this clone. V gene TRBV18 combines with J gene TRBJ1-1; D gene uncertain. Trimming took 2 bases from V and 0 from J, leaving 4 bases between them. Germline CDR1 and CDR2: KGHSH and LQKENI. The CDR3 has 13 residues. This CDR3 reads CASSPGLNTEAFF. The CDR3 DNA follows: TGTGCCAGCTCACCAGGGCTGAACACTGAAGCTTTCTTT.

CDR3 residues: CASRTTTYEQYF. CDR3 DNA: TGTGCCAGCAGAACTACGACTTACGAGCAGTACTTC. This chain links TRBV28 with TRBJ2-5; D unresolved. The J call may not be correct, given that the DNA end is closer to TRBJ2-7. The CDR3 is 12 amino acids. Per the germline V gene, CDR1 is MDHEN and CDR2 is SYDVKM.

The chain uses TRBV9 and TRBJ2-5; the match to TRBD2 covers 7 bases. V was pared by 2 bases and J by 2 bases, with 3 bases of the junction left unmatched. Per germline, CDR1 SGDLS and CDR2 YYNGEE. This CDR3 has 14 amino acids. The CDR3 reads CASSVGGSQETQYF. The CDR3 bases are TGTGCCAGCAGCGTCGGCGGGAGTCAAGAGACCCAGTACTTC. The variable domain in full, with the rest retrieved from reference TRBV9 and TRBJ2-5, is DSGVTQTPKHLITATGQRVTLRCSPRSGDLSVYWYQQSLDQGLQFLIQYYNGEERAKGNILERFSAQQFPDLHSELNLSSLELGDSALYFCASSVGGSQETQYFGPGTRLLVL.

The chain employs TRBV20-1 and TRBJ2-1; D not resolved. The CDR3 length is 11 residues. V dropped 6 bases and J dropped 5 bases, with 8 bases sitting between them. Germline CDR1 and CDR2: DFQATT and SNEGSKA (reference sequence). The CDR3 is CSADTDNEQFF. DNA of the CDR3: TGCAGTGCAGACACGGACAATGAGCAGTTCTTC.

The V call is TRBV9, the J call TRBJ2-3; 9 nucleotides match TRBD1. Germline CDR1 SGDLS, CDR2 YYNGEE. V dropped 4 bases and J dropped 1; count of bases not matched to a gene: 7. This CDR3 is 16 amino acids long. As DNA, the CDR3 is TGTGCCAGCAGCCCACGGACAGGGGCCGGCACAGATACGCAGTATTTT. Its protein product is CASSPRTGAGTDTQYF.

V is TRBV13 and J is TRBJ2-3; 10 bases line up with TRBD2. The V gene end was trimmed by 5 bases and the J gene end by 6 bases; junction bases not matched to a gene: 14. The germline V gene encodes CDR1 PRHDT and CDR2 FYEKMQ (reference sequence). The CDR3 runs 17 residues. The CDR3 DNA sequence: TGTGCCAGCAGCCAGAGCGGGAGGGCCCTCCCGGTGGATACGCAGTATTTT. Amino acids: CASSQSGRALPVDTQYF.

DNA for the CDR3: TGCGCCAGCAGCTTCATGGGGGGGGGTTACAATGAGCAGTTCTTC. Residues: CASSFMGGGYNEQFF. This sequence joins TRBV5-1 and TRBJ2-1; 7 positions agree with TRBD2. V lost 2 bases, J lost 4 bases, and 6 bases stayed unmatched. The CDR3 contains 15 residues. CDR1 is SGHRS, CDR2 YFSETQ, per germline.

The V and J genes are TRBV11-3 and TRBJ2-6; TRBD2 aligns across 7 bases. This CDR3 is built from 15 residues. CDR1 is SGHNT, CDR2 YENEEA, per germline. V was pared by 5 bases and J by 2 bases, with 3 bases of the junction left unmatched. CDR3 DNA sequence: TGTGCCAGCAGCACGCGGGAGACTGGGGCCAACGTCCTGACTTTC. The encoded protein is CASSTRETGANVLTF.

A single count supports this clone. This chain uses TRBV5-1 with TRBJ1-2, with 7 bases identical to TRBD1. Trimming cost V 5 bases and J 2 bases; bases outside gene matches: 3. From germline, CDR1 is SGHRS and CDR2 YFSETQ. This CDR3 spans 13 amino acids. The CDR3 DNA is TGCGCCAGCAGACCGGGACAGAACTATGGCTACACCTTC. Its protein is CASRPGQNYGYTF.

The CDR3, as DNA: TGCGCCAGCAGCCCCACCGGGACAGACTACGAGCAGTACTTC. Residues: CASSPTGTDYEQYF. The chain is built from TRBV5-1 and TRBJ2-5, with 7 nucleotides matching TRBD1. Judging by the DNA end, TRBJ2-7 fits better; the J call may be wrong. The CDR3 spans 14 residues. Looked up from germline, CDR1 is SGHRS and CDR2 is YFSETQ.

V gene TRBV9 combines with J gene TRBJ2-1, with 11 nucleotides matching TRBD2. CDR1 and CDR2 from the germline V gene are SGDLS and YYNGEE. This CDR3 has 16 residues. V was pared by 3 bases and J by 10 bases, with 12 bases of the junction left unmatched. The CDR3: CASSALAGGPRPEQFF. The CDR3, as DNA: TGTGCCAGCAGCGCATTAGCGGGGGGGCCCCGACCAGAGCAGTTCTTC.

The chain couples TRBV7-9 to TRBJ2-5, with 10 nucleotides matching TRBD1. This CDR3 has 14 amino acids. Losses at the gene ends were 4 bases for V and 4 bases for J; bases not matched to a gene: 3. The germline gives CDR1 SEHNR, CDR2 FQNEAQ (reference sequence). The CDR3 region has the DNA TGTGCCAGCAGCTCGGACAGGGGGTCAGAGACCCAGTACTTC. It codes for CASSSDRGSETQYF.

This CDR3 reads CARSFLSPGLVQNEQFF. CDR3 sequence (DNA): TGTGCCAGAAGCTTTCTTTCCCCGGGACTAGTACAAAATGAGCAGTTCTTC. This chain connects TRBV5-3 to TRBJ2-1; 8 nucleotides align to TRBD2. TRBV5-3 is marked as an open reading frame, function uncertain. CDR3 length: 17 residues. J gave up 7 bases and V 2 bases, and 14 bases lay outside the gene matches.

V usage is TRBV28 and J usage is TRBJ1-2, with 8 bases that match TRBD1. Per germline, CDR1 MDHEN and CDR2 SYDVKM. V was clipped by 2 bases and J by 4 bases; unmatched bases: 18. This CDR3 is built from 19 residues. The CDR3 coding sequence is TGTGCCAGCAGTTTACGTAATCTGGTCCCAGGGGGCAAAGTCTATGGCTACACCTTC. Translation: CASSLRNLVPGGKVYGYTF.

The chain couples TRBV5-1 to TRBJ2-7; TRBD2 aligns across 10 bases. Germline V gene data show CDR1 as SGHRS and CDR2 as YFSETQ. The CDR3 has 16 amino acids. The ends lost 5 bases at V and 2 bases at J; junction bases unmatched: 10. DNA of the CDR3: TGCGCCAGCAGACGATCCGGGACTAGCGCAACCTACGAGCAGTACTTC. Amino acid sequence: CASRRSGTSATYEQYF.

This chain connects TRBV9 to TRBJ1-5; D ambiguous. The CDR3 contains 15 residues. Germline V lookup: CDR1 SGDLS, CDR2 YYNGEE. V dropped 2 bases and J dropped 7 bases, with 16 bases sitting between them. The CDR3 nucleotides are TGTGCCAGCAGCGTGGGTGGAGGAGGGTACCAGCCCCAGCATTTT. This codes for CASSVGGGGYQPQHF.

This chain links TRBV12-5 with TRBJ2-1; no firm D call. The CDR3 runs 13 residues. V was trimmed by 3 bases and J by 10 bases, leaving 13 bases between them. Germline V CDR1 and CDR2: LGHNT, FRNRAP. The CDR3 DNA reads TGTGCTAGTGGTTTCCAACGTTCCAGGGAGCAGTTCTTC. Its translation: CASGFQRSREQFF.

The chain joins TRBV30 to TRBJ1-2, with 7 bases identical to TRBD1. The CDR3 has 13 residues. Per germline, CDR1 GTSNPN and CDR2 SVGIG (reference sequence). Germline trimming cut 0 bases from V and 8 bases from J; bases unmatched to any gene: 6. The CDR3 sequence is CAWSVKGQNGYTF. The CDR3 DNA is TGTGCCTGGAGTGTAAAGGGACAGAACGGCTACACCTTC.

The chain recombines TRBV27 with TRBJ2-7; 10 nucleotides line up with TRBD2. The CDR3 consists of 14 residues. Germline V gene sequence: CDR1 MNHEY, CDR2 SMNVEV (reference sequence). V lost 3 bases and J lost 6; bases outside the gene matches: 5. CDR3 DNA sequence: TGTGCCAGCAGTTTTGGGACTAGCGTGCGCGAGCAGTACTTC. Amino acids: CASSFGTSVREQYF.

This chain joins TRBV19 and TRBJ2-1, with D perhaps matching TRBD1 (5 bases). Germline-derived CDR1 and CDR2 are LNHDA and SQIVND (reference sequence). The CDR3 loop spans 18 amino acids. V lost 1 base and J lost 9, with 25 bases in between. CDR3 amino acids: CASSIVRVGPGAPSEQFF. The DNA for the CDR3 is TGTGCCAGTAGTATAGTCAGAGTTGGGCCTGGGGCGCCGTCTGAGCAGTTCTTC.